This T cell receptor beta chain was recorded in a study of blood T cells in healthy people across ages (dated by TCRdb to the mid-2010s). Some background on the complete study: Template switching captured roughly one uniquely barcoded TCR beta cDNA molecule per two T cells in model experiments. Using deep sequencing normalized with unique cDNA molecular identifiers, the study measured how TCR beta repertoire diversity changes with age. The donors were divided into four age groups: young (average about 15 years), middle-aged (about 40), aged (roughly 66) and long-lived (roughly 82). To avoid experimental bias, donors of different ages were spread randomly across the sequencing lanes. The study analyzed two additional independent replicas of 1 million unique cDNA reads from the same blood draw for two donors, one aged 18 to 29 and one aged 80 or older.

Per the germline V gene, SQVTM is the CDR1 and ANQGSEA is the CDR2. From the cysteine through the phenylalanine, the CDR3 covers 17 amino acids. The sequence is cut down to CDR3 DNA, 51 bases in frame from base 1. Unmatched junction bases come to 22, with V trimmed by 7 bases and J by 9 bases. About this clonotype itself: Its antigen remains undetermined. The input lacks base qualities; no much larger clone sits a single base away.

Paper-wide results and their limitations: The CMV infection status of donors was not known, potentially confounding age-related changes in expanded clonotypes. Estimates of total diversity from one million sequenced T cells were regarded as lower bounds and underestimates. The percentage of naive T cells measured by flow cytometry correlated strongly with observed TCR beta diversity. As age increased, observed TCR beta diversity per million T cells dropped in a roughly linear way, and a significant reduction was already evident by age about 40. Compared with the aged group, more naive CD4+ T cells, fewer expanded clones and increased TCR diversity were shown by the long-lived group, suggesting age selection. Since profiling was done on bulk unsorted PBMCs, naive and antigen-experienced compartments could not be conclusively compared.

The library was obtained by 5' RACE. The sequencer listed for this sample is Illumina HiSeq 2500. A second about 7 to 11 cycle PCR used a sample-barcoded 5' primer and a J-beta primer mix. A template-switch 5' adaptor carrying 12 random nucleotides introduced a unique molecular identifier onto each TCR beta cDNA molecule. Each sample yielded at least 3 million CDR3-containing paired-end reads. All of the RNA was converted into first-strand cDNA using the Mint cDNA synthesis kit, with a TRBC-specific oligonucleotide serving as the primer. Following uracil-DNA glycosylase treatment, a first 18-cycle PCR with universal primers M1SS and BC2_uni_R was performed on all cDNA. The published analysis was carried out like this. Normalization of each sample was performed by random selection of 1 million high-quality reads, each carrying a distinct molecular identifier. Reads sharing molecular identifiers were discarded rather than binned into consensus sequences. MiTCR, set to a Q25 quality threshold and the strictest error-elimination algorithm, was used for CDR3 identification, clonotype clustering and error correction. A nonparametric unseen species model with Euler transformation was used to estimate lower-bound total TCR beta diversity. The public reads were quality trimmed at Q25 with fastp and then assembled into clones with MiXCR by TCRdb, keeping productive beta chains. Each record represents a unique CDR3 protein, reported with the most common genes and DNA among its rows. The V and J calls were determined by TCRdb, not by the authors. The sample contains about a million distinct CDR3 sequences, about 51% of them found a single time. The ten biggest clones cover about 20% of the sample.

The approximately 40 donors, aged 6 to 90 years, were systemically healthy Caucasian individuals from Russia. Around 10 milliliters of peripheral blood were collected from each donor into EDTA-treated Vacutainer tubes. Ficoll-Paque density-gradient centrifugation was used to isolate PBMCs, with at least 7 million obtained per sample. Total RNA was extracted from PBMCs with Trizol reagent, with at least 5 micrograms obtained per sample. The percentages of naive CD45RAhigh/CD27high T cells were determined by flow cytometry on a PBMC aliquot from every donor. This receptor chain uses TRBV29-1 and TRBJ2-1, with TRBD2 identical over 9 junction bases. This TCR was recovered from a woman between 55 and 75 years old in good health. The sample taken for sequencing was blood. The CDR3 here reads CSARSGRSRGGGGEQFF. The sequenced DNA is TGCAGCGCGCGTAGCGGGAGAAGCCGCGGGGGCGGGGGTGAGCAGTTCTTC.